This T cell receptor beta chain was sequenced for a study of PD-L1 blockade in urothelial cancer. About the research overall: Male sex and bladder-origin urothelial cancer were recorded for about 90% of the roughly 30 patients.

Specified time point: pretreatment peripheral blood. Per patient, between 1 and 8 samples were collected at pretreatment and on-treatment time points. With regard to this clone: Its antigen is not identified.

Clones were read by immunoSEQ multiplex PCR, and TCRdb kept only the in-frame ones, dropping some. Of 84,000 or so clones listed, more than 75% are singletons. Study-wide results and caveats: Tumor-associated clones in blood expanded more at 3 weeks in durable-benefit patients.

Trimming cost V 4 bases and J 9 bases; bases outside gene matches: 5. Per the germline V gene, CDR1 is SGHVS and CDR2 is FQNEAQ. CDR3 length: 15 amino acids. The rearrangement uses TRBV7-8 and TRBJ2-1, with 14 bases matching TRBD2. The receptor's source is a man in his sixties with urothelial cancer. Source: PBMCs, taken around atezolizumab (anti-PD-L1) treatment. Written as DNA, the CDR3 is TGTGCCAGCAGCTCGACTAGCGGGAGGGTTAGTGAGCAGTTCTTC. This translates into CASSSTSGRVSEQFF.